The 4 T cell receptor beta chains listed next were all sequenced from one sample in a study of cytomegalovirus exposure and HLA in healthy donors. PCR involved 60 Vbeta and 13 Jbeta primers. Data came from immunoSEQ multiplex PCR; TCRdb stores just in-frame clones and leaves some out. The table lists fewer than 110,000 clones, under 85% of them singletons. The material sequenced was PBMCs. Source of these receptors: a woman in her thirties or forties in good health and CMV-seronegative.

This clone was recorded a few times. The rearrangement links TRBV28 to TRBJ1-4; 7 nucleotides align to TRBD1. Per the germline V gene, CDR1 is MDHEN and CDR2 is SYDVKM. V dropped 3 bases and J dropped 10; count of bases not matched to a gene: 11. This CDR3 is 15 amino acids long. CDR3 loop: CASSFLMTGSSKLFF. CDR3 coding DNA: TGTGCCAGCAGTTTCCTCATGACAGGGTCCTCAAAACTGTTTTTT.

This clone was picked up a small number of times. One junction end disagrees with the germline gene, perhaps due to a read error. V is TRBV7-9 and J is TRBJ1-1; D unclear. Germline CDR1 SEHNR, CDR2 FQNEAQ (reference sequence). This CDR3 is built from 12 residues. The CDR3 nucleotides are TGTTCCAGCAGCGCAGGTATCACTGAAGCTTTCTTT. Its translation is CSSSAGITEAFF.

Concerning this clone itself: The junction departs from the called germline gene at one end, perhaps through a read error. The gene calls are TRBV7-9 and TRBJ1-4; D not certain. The CDR3 loop spans 14 amino acids. From germline, CDR1 is SEHNR and CDR2 FQNEAQ (reference sequence). This CDR3 reads CSSSRVGINEKLFF. CDR3 coding DNA: TGTTCCAGCAGCCGCGTCGGGATTAATGAAAAACTGTTTTTT.

The sample holds a few counts of this clone. The junction and the germline gene differ at one end; a read error may be behind it. The chain combines TRBV11-2 with TRBJ1-3; 9 positions agree with TRBD1. The germline V gene has CDR1 SGHAT and CDR2 FQNNGV. CDR3 length equals 15 residues. The CDR3 region has the DNA TGTGCCACCAGCTCGACTAACAGGGGGCGAAACACCATATATTTT. Translating it yields CATSSTNRGRNTIYF.